This T cell receptor (beta chain) was obtained from a study of beta chain features in type 1 diabetes. Study-wide findings and caveats: Type 1 diabetes patients had TCRB CDR3s that were shorter (moderately but significantly so) in all four CD4+ subsets. The VDJ junctions of type 1 diabetes patients carried fewer insertions and more deletions.

In the case of this clone: Its antigen is undetermined.

TCRB transcripts that were expressed got sequenced, as all of the isolated RNA had been reverse transcribed. The protocol was immunoSEQ multiplex PCR, while the TCRdb copy is restricted to in-frame clones and leaves out a portion. The sample carries over 300,000 clones, over 7% recorded once. The CDR3 is 12 residues long. The V gene end was trimmed by 7 bases and the J gene end by 4 bases; junction bases not matched to a gene: 5. Germline V CDR1 and CDR2: SQVTM, ANQGSEA. The TCR comes from a young man with type 1 diabetes. The genes are TRBV29-1 and TRBJ1-2; 8 bases line up with TRBD1. Sequencing was done on a sample of central memory CD4+ T cells from blood. The CDR3 loop reads CSAEQGGYGYTF. CDR3 in DNA: TGCAGCGCAGAACAGGGGGGCTATGGCTACACCTTC.